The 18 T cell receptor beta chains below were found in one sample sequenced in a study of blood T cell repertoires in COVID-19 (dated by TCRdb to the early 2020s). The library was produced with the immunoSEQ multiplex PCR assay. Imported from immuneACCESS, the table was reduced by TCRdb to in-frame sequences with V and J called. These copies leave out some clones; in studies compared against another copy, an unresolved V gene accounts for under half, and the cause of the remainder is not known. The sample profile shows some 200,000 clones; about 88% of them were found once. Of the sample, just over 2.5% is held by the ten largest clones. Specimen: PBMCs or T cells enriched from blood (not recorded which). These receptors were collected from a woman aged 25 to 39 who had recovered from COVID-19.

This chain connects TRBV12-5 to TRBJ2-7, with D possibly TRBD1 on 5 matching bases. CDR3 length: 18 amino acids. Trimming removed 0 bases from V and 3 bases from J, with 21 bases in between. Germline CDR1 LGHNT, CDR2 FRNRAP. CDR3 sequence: CASGLVLGRQGGGYEQYF. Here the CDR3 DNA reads TGTGCTAGTGGTTTGGTACTGGGGCGTCAGGGTGGTGGCTACGAGCAGTACTTC.

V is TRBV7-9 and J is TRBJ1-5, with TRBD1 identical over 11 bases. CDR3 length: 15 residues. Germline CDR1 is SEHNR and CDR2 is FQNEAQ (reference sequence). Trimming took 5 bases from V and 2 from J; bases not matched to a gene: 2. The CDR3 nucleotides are TGTGCCAGCAGCGGGACAGGGGGAGGCAATCAGCCCCAGCATTTT. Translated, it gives CASSGTGGGNQPQHF.

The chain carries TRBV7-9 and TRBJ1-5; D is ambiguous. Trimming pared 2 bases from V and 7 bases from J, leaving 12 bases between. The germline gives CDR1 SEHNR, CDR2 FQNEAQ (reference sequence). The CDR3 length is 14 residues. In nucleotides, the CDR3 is TGTGCCAGCAGCTTAATGGGAGAGCTGCAGCCCCAGCATTTT. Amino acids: CASSLMGELQPQHF.

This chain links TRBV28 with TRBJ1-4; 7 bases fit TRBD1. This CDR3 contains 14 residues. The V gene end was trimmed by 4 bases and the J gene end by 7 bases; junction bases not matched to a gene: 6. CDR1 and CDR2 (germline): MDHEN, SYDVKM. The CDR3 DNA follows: TGTGCCAGCAGTTCCTCAGACAGGGTTGAAAAACTGTTTTTT. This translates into CASSSSDRVEKLFF.

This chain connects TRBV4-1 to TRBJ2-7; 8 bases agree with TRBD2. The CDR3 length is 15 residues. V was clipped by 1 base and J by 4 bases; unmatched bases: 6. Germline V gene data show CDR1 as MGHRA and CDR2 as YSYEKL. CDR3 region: CASSQGTAGAYEQYF. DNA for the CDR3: TGCGCCAGCAGCCAAGGCACAGCGGGGGCATACGAGCAGTACTTC.

The CDR3 bases are TGTGCCAGCAGAGACAGGGTAGCTAATGAAAAACTGTTTTTT. Its protein product is CASRDRVANEKLFF. This chain uses TRBV11-2 with TRBJ1-4; 7 bases map to TRBD1. The V and J ends lost 6 bases and 3 bases, in that order; junction bases with no gene match: 4. The V gene's germline CDR1 is SGHAT and CDR2 FQNNGV. The CDR3 extends over 14 amino acids.

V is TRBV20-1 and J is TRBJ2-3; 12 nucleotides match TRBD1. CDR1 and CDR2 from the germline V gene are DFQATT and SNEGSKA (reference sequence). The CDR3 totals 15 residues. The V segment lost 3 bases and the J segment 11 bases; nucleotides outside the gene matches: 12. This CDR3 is CSASPGQGAVVKQYF. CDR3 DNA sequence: TGCAGTGCTAGTCCGGGACAGGGGGCGGTGGTAAAGCAGTATTTT.

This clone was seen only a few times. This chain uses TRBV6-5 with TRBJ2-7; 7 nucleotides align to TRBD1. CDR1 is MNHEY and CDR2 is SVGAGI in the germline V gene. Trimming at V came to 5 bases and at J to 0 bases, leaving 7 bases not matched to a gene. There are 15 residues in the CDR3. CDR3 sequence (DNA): TGTGCCAGCAGTATAACAGGGGCCTTCTCCTACGAGCAGTACTTC. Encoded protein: CASSITGAFSYEQYF.

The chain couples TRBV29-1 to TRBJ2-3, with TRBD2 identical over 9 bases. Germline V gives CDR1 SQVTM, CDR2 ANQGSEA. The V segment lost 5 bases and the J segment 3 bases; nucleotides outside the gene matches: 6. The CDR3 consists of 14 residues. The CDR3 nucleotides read TGCAGCGTTCACAGGGCGGGAGGGACAGATACGCAGTATTTT. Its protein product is CSVHRAGGTDTQYF.

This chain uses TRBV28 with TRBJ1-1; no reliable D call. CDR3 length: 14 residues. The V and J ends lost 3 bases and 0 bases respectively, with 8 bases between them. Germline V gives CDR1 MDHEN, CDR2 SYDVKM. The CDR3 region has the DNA TGTGCCAGCAGTTTTCAGAACCTGAACACTGAAGCTTTCTTT. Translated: CASSFQNLNTEAFF.

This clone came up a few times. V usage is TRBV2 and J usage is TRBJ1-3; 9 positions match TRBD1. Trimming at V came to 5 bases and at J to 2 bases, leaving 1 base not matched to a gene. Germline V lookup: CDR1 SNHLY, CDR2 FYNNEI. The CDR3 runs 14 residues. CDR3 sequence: CASSRDRAGNTIYF. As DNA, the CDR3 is TGTGCCAGCAGTAGGGACAGGGCTGGAAACACCATATATTTT. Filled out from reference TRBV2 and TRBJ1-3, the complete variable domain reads EPEVTQTPSHQVTQMGQEVILRCVPISNHLYFYWYRQILGQKVEFLVSFYNNEISEKSEIFDDQFSVERPDGSNFTLKIRSTKLEDSAMYFCASSRDRAGNTIYFGEGSWLTVV.

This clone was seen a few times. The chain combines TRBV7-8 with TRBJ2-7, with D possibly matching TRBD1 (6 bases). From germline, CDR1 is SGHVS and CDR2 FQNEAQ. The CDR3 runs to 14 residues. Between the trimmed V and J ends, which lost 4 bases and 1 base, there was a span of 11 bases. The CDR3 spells CASSWKGESYEQYF. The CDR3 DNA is TGTGCCAGCAGCTGGAAGGGGGAATCCTACGAGCAGTACTTC.

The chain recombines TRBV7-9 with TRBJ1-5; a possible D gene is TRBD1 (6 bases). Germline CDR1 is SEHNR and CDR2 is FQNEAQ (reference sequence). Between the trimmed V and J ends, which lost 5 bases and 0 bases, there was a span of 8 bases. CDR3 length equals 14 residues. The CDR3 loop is CASSRDISNQPQHF. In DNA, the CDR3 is TGTGCCAGCAGCCGGGACATTAGCAATCAGCCCCAGCATTTT.

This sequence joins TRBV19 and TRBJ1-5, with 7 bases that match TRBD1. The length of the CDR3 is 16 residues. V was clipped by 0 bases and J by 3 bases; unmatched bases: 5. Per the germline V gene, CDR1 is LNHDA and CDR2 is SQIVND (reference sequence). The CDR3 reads CASSIERTGLNQPQHF. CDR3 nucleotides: TGTGCCAGTAGTATAGAACGGACAGGCCTCAATCAGCCCCAGCATTTT. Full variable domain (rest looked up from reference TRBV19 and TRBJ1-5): DGGITQSPKYLFRKEGQNVTLSCEQNLNHDAMYWYRQDPGQGLRLIYYSQIVNDFQKGDIAEGYSVSREKKESFPLTVTSAQKNPTAFYLCASSIERTGLNQPQHFGDGTRLSIL.

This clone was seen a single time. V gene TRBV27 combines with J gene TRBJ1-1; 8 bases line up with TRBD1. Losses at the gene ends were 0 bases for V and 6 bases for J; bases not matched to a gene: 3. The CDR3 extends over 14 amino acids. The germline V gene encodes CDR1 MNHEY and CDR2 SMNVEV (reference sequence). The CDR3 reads CASSLSPGGPEAFF. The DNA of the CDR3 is TGTGCCAGCAGTTTATCCCCAGGGGGCCCTGAAGCTTTCTTT.

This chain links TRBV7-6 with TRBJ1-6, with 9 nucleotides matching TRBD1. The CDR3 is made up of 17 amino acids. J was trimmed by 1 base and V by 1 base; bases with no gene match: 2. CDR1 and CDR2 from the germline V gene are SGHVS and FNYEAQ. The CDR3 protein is CASSLVGTGSYNSPLHF. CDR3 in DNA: TGTGCCAGCAGCTTAGTCGGGACAGGGTCCTATAATTCACCCCTCCACTTT.

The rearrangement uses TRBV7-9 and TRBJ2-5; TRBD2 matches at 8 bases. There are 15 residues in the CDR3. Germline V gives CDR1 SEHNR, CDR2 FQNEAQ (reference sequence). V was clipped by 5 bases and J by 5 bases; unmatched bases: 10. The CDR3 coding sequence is TGTGCCAGCAGCGGGTATGGGACTAGGGGTGAGACCCAGTACTTC. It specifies CASSGYGTRGETQYF. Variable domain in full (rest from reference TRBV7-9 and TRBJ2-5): DTGVSQNPRHKITKRGQNVTFRCDPISEHNRLYWYRQTLGQGPEFLTYFQNEAQLEKSRLLSDRFSAERPKGSFSTLEIQRTEQGDSAMYLCASSGYGTRGETQYFGPGTRLLVL.

CDR3: CASSFSGVMYEQYF. For the CDR3, the DNA is TGCGCCAGCAGCTTTAGCGGTGTTATGTACGAGCAGTACTTC. This sequence joins TRBV5-1 and TRBJ2-7; D may be TRBD2 (6 bases). This CDR3 is 14 amino acids long. V was clipped by 2 bases and J by 4 bases, with 13 bases between them. Germline V lookup: CDR1 SGHRS, CDR2 YFSETQ.